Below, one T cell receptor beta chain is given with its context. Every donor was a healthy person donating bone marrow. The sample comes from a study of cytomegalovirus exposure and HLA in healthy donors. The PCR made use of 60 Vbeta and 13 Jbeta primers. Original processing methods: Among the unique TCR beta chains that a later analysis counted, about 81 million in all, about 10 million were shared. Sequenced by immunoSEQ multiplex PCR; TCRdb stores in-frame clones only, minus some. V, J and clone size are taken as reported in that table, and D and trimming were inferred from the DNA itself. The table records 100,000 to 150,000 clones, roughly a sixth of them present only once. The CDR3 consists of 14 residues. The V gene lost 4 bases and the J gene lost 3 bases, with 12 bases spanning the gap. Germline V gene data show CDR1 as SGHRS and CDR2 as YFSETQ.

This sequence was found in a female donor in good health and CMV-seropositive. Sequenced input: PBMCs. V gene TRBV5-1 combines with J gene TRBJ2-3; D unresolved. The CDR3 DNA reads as TGCGCCAGCAGCCTCCCCCTTACTACAGATACGCAGTATTTT. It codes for CASSLPLTTDTQYF. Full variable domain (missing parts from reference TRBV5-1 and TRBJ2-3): KAGVTQTPRYLIKTRGQQVTLSCSPISGHRSVSWYQQTPGQGLQFLFEYFSETQRNKGNFPGRFSGRQFSNSRSEMNVSTLELGDSALYLCASSLPLTTDTQYFGPGTRLTVL.